This T cell receptor beta chain was retrieved from a study of cytomegalovirus exposure and HLA in healthy donors. Regarding the study as a whole: A later analysis associated some 18,000 TCR beta sequences with HLA alleles at a 0.05 false discovery rate.

The PCR made use of 60 Vbeta and 13 Jbeta primers. Clones were read by immunoSEQ multiplex PCR, and TCRdb kept only the in-frame ones, dropping some. This sample's clone table lists tens of thousands of clones. Concerning this clone: Its target is not known.

The sequence came from a female donor in good health and CMV-seronegative. Specimen: PBMCs.

This CDR3 reads CASSLLPRGETQYF. CDR3 bases: TGTGCCAGCAGCCTACTACCAAGAGGGGAGACCCAGTACTTC. The V call is TRBV7-2, the J call TRBJ2-5, with a weak D call TRBD2 (5 bases). Germline V gene sequence: CDR1 SGHTA, CDR2 FQGNSA. Trimming took off 5 bases at V and 5 bases at J, with 15 bases between the two ends. The CDR3 consists of 14 residues.